Reported below is one TCR beta chain. The data derive from a study of blood T cell repertoires in COVID-19. Across the study: PBMCs, B-cell-depleted T cells, or T cells provided the cDNA or gDNA that made up the material.

Under the authors' procedure: By means of reference gene primer amplification, nucleated cell counts were estimated. TCRdb's copy holds only in-frame clones and misses some; the assay was immunoSEQ multiplex PCR. V, J and clone size are taken as reported in that table, and D and trimming were inferred from the DNA itself. The repertoire includes roughly 180,000 clones, 75% to 90% of them detected once, and 2% to 2.5% sits in the top ten. CDR3 length equals 13 residues. V shed 7 bases, J shed 5 bases, and the junction held 6 bases outside the gene matches. Germline V CDR1 and CDR2: KGHDR, SFDVKD. Donors in Cohort 3 counted as recovered after two negative PCRs, clearance, or symptom resolution.

Specimen: PBMCs or T cells enriched from blood (not recorded which). The chain recombines TRBV24-1 with TRBJ1-1; 7 nucleotides align to TRBD1. The receptor was isolated from a woman aged 25 to 39 who had recovered from COVID-19. As DNA, the CDR3 is TGTGCCACCAGCCGACAGGGACGGACTGAAGCTTTCTTT. Translating gives CATSRQGRTEAFF.